This entry describes one TCR beta chain. The sample is drawn from a study of blood T cell repertoires in COVID-19. The wider study: Donors in the United States, Italy and Spain gave samples during acute or convalescent COVID-19. T cells, B-cell-depleted T cells, or PBMCs provided the cDNA or gDNA that served as material.

Authors' data handling: Estimation of nucleated cell counts relied on the amplification of reference gene primers. TCRdb's copy holds only in-frame clones and misses some; the assay was immunoSEQ multiplex PCR. The V and J calls and clone size come from that table; D and trimming were worked out from the DNA. The data contain approximately 89,000 clones, approximately 80% of them singletons. Germline assignment: CDR1 MNHEY and CDR2 SVGEGT. The CDR3 has 14 residues. Trimming took 2 bases from V and 8 from J, leaving 13 bases between them. The rearrangement joins TRBV6-2 or TRBV6-3 to TRBJ2-1; no clear D. The origin of this receptor is a woman between 65 and 79 years old with active or convalescent COVID-19. Sequenced sample: peripheral blood. CDR3 nucleotides: TGTGCCAGCAGTTACACCCTGGGCGTCGATGAGCAGTTCTTC. This sequence encodes CASSYTLGVDEQFF.